This TCR beta chain comes out of a study of regulatory dendritic cells for organ transplantation. The table came from immunoSEQ multiplex PCR; TCRdb's copy has only in-frame clones and leaves some out. The sample yields under 45,000 clones, about 89% seen once. Findings and caveats of the study: Resting memory CD8+ T cells held the most alloreactive clonotypes. Regulatory dendritic cells appeared to expand memory CD8+ clones less than mature ones.

On this clone itself: What it binds is unknown.

Sequencing used naive CD4+ T cells from blood. Subset defined: CD45RA+ naive T cells. The clonotype comes from a human donor in good health.

As DNA, the CDR3 is TGTGCCAGCTCCCTAGCCTCGACGGGGTCCGCCCTCTCTGGGGCCAACGTCCTGACTTTC. It yields the protein CASSLASTGSALSGANVLTF. J is TRBJ2-6 and V is TRBV18; weak D call: TRBD2 (5 bases). Germline lookup yields CDR1 KGHSH and CDR2 LQKENI. Trimming shortened V by 6 bases and J by 0 bases, and 24 bases separated the two germline ends. The CDR3 runs to 20 residues.